This entry concerns a single T cell receptor beta chain. The antigen is undetermined. Trimming pared 7 bases from V and 4 bases from J, leaving 15 bases between. CDR1 SQVTM and CDR2 ANQGSEA come from the germline V gene. This CDR3 has 13 residues. Data came from immunoSEQ multiplex PCR; TCRdb stores just in-frame clones and leaves some out. Of 400,000 to 450,000 clones in the sample, around nine tenths are singletons; the top ten hold 12%. Noted treatment: about 20 received Ad26.COV2.S at low or high dose, single or two shots; 5 received placebo; per-sample allocation not given. Collection of samples fell on day 63 after the first vaccine or placebo injection. This sample stems from a study of Ad26.COV2.S vaccination and SARS-CoV-2 variants. As for the study in general: Dosing was one shot or two shots 56 days apart. Study findings and constraints: After vaccination, reports described spike-specific CD8+ and CD4+ T cell responses as showing substantial breadth.

The TCR was taken from a person between 18 and 65 years old who received the Ad26.COV2.S COVID-19 vaccine or a placebo. Sequencing used peripheral blood, obtained in a trial of Ad26.COV2.S vaccine versus placebo. The chain carries TRBV29-1 and TRBJ2-3; TRBD1 or TRBD2 may be the D gene (7 bases each). Written as DNA, the CDR3 is TGCAGCGCCCGGGGAGGGGGCCCAGATACGCAGTATTTT. The encoded protein is CSARGGGPDTQYF.